The rows below give T cell receptor beta chains drawn from one sample of a study of PD-1 blockade in classical Hodgkin lymphoma. Sequencing used immunoSEQ multiplex PCR; TCRdb keeps in-frame clones, though not all of them. Found here are under 110,000 clones, roughly 90% of them singletons; the top ten hold 5% to 7.5%. The source material was peripheral blood mononuclear cells (PBMCs), sampled before the second cycle of nivolumab. The receptors derive from a human donor with classical Hodgkin lymphoma. Both conserved end residues are part of each CDR3. D genes are given only for firm matches. For some rows the clone size is stated as once, few or many, or as a class when expanded; others skip it.

J gene: TRBJ2-1
D gene: .
clone size: .
V gene: TRBV7-8
CDR3 protein: CASRPAVDYNEQFF
CDR3 DNA: TGTGCCAGCAGACCGGCCGTAGATTACAATGAGCAGTTCTTC

J gene: TRBJ1-4
D gene: TRBD1
clone size: .
V gene: TRBV15
CDR3 protein: CATSRDRQGAEKLFF
CDR3 DNA: TGTGCCACCAGCAGAGATCGTCAGGGGGCGGAAAAACTGTTTTTT

J gene: TRBJ2-1
D gene: TRBD1
clone size: .
V gene: TRBV5-6
CDR3 protein: CASSKSPGQLFYDNEQFF
CDR3 DNA: TGTGCCAGCAGCAAATCCCCGGGACAGCTCTTTTACGACAATGAGCAGTTCTTC

J gene: TRBJ1-2
D gene: .
clone size: .
V gene: TRBV5-6
CDR3 protein: CASSSRPRSNYGYTF
CDR3 DNA: TGTGCCAGCAGCTCTCGACCCAGGAGTAACTATGGCTACACCTTC

J gene: TRBJ2-7
D gene: .
clone size: .
V gene: TRBV6-5
CDR3 protein: CASSYYRDFWFYEQYF
CDR3 DNA: TGTGCCAGCAGTTACTACCGGGACTTCTGGTTCTACGAGCAGTACTTC

J gene: TRBJ2-7
D gene: TRBD1
clone size: .
V gene: TRBV9
CDR3 protein: CASSAGTESYEQYF
CDR3 DNA: TGTGCCAGCAGCGCCGGGACAGAAAGTTACGAGCAGTACTTC

J gene: TRBJ2-3
D gene: .
clone size: .
V gene: TRBV7-9
CDR3 protein: CASSLEADTQYF
CDR3 DNA: TGTGCCAGCAGCTTAGAGGCAGATACGCAGTATTTT

J gene: TRBJ1-5
D gene: .
clone size: .
V gene: TRBV18
CDR3 protein: CASSKGGRDQPQHF
CDR3 DNA: TGTGCCAGCTCTAAGGGGGGTCGGGATCAGCCCCAGCATTTT

J gene: TRBJ1-2
D gene: .
clone size: .
V gene: TRBV28
CDR3 protein: CASSLVQGPNYGYTF
CDR3 DNA: TGTGCCAGCAGTCTAGTTCAGGGGCCCAACTATGGCTACACCTTC

J gene: TRBJ1-4
D gene: .
clone size: .
V gene: TRBV4-3
CDR3 protein: CASSQEGAGTNEKLFF
CDR3 DNA: TGCGCCAGCAGCCAAGAGGGTGCGGGGACTAATGAAAAACTGTTTTTT

J gene: TRBJ1-1
D gene: .
clone size: .
V gene: TRBV7-9
CDR3 protein: CASSLLSGSLNTEAFF
CDR3 DNA: TGTGCCAGCAGCTTACTTTCAGGTTCGTTGAACACTGAAGCTTTCTTT

J gene: TRBJ2-7
D gene: .
clone size: .
V gene: TRBV27
CDR3 protein: CASRNPYEQYF
CDR3 DNA: TGTGCCAGCAGGAACCCCTACGAGCAGTACTTC

J gene: TRBJ2-7
D gene: TRBD2
clone size: .
V gene: TRBV9
CDR3 protein: CASSVGAGETYEQYF
CDR3 DNA: TGTGCCAGCAGCGTAGGAGCGGGGGAGACCTACGAGCAGTACTTC

J gene: TRBJ1-4
D gene: .
clone size: .
V gene: TRBV7-9
CDR3 protein: CASSPGQGNEKLFF
CDR3 DNA: TGTGCCAGCAGCCCTGGGCAGGGAAACGAAAAACTGTTTTTT

J gene: TRBJ1-5
D gene: .
clone size: few
V gene: TRBV29-1
CDR3 protein: CSVVDNNQPQHF
CDR3 DNA: TGCAGCGTTGTGGACAACAATCAGCCCCAGCATTTT

J gene: TRBJ2-7
D gene: TRBD1
clone size: .
V gene: TRBV5-5
CDR3 protein: CASRKGTGSSYEQYF
CDR3 DNA: TGTGCCAGCCGCAAGGGGACAGGGTCCTCCTACGAGCAGTACTTC

J gene: TRBJ2-2
D gene: .
clone size: once
V gene: TRBV6-4
CDR3 protein: CASSDSAGAGTGELFF
CDR3 DNA: TGTGCCAGCAGTGACTCTGCGGGGGCGGGGACCGGGGAGCTGTTTTTT

J gene: TRBJ1-1
D gene: .
clone size: once
V gene: TRBV6-5
CDR3 protein: CASSPPDDMNTEAFF
CDR3 DNA: TGTGCCAGCAGTCCTCCGGACGACATGAACACTGAAGCTTTCTTT

J gene: TRBJ2-1
D gene: TRBD2
clone size: .
V gene: TRBV5-1
CDR3 protein: CASSLTSGGTNEQFF
CDR3 DNA: TGCGCCAGCAGCTTGACTAGCGGGGGGACCAATGAGCAGTTCTTC

J gene: TRBJ1-1
D gene: .
clone size: .
V gene: TRBV5-1
CDR3 protein: CASSLNKLMNTEAFF
CDR3 DNA: TGCGCCAGCAGCTTAAACAAACTAATGAACACTGAAGCTTTCTTT

J gene: TRBJ1-1
D gene: TRBD1
clone size: .
V gene: TRBV5-1
CDR3 protein: CASSLALAGGSTEAFF
CDR3 DNA: TGCGCCAGCAGCTTGGCCTTGGCAGGGGGATCCACTGAAGCTTTCTTT

J gene: TRBJ1-4
D gene: .
clone size: few
V gene: TRBV7-2
CDR3 protein: CASSFRDRLVEKLFF
CDR3 DNA: TGTGCCAGCAGCTTCAGGGACCGCCTGGTTGAAAAACTGTTTTTT

J gene: TRBJ2-1
D gene: TRBD1
clone size: few
V gene: TRBV11-3
CDR3 protein: CASSPGTGVHEQFF
CDR3 DNA: TGTGCCAGCAGCCCAGGGACAGGGGTCCATGAGCAGTTCTTC

J gene: TRBJ1-2
D gene: .
clone size: .
V gene: TRBV11-2
CDR3 protein: CASSPGRSYGYTF
CDR3 DNA: TGTGCCAGCAGCCCCGGAAGGTCCTATGGCTACACCTTC

J gene: TRBJ1-2
D gene: .
clone size: .
V gene: TRBV11-2
CDR3 protein: CASSLGGIGYGYTF
CDR3 DNA: TGTGCCAGCAGCTTAGGGGGGATTGGCTATGGCTACACCTTC

J gene: TRBJ1-5
D gene: .
clone size: .
V gene: TRBV7-8
CDR3 protein: CASSLSNQPQHF
CDR3 DNA: TGTGCCAGCAGCTTAAGTAATCAACCCCAGCATTTT

J gene: TRBJ1-5
D gene: TRBD1
clone size: .
V gene: TRBV19
CDR3 protein: CASKGTGLPNQPQHF
CDR3 DNA: TGTGCCTCTAAGGGGACAGGGCTCCCCAATCAGCCCCAGCATTTT

J gene: TRBJ2-7
D gene: TRBD1
clone size: .
V gene: TRBV19
CDR3 protein: CASRIGTGVYEQYF
CDR3 DNA: TGTGCCAGTAGGATCGGGACAGGGGTATACGAGCAGTACTTC

J gene: TRBJ2-3
D gene: .
clone size: .
V gene: TRBV7-9
CDR3 protein: CASSLDSGGADTQYF
CDR3 DNA: TGTGCCAGCAGCTTAGATTCCGGCGGTGCAGATACGCAGTATTTT

J gene: TRBJ1-5
D gene: .
clone size: .
V gene: TRBV30
CDR3 protein: CAWSADRDQPQHF
CDR3 DNA: TGTGCCTGGAGTGCGGACAGAGATCAGCCCCAGCATTTT

J gene: TRBJ1-5
D gene: .
clone size: .
V gene: TRBV18
CDR3 protein: CASSQGTDNQPQHF
CDR3 DNA: TGTGCCAGCTCCCAGGGGACGGACAATCAGCCCCAGCATTTT